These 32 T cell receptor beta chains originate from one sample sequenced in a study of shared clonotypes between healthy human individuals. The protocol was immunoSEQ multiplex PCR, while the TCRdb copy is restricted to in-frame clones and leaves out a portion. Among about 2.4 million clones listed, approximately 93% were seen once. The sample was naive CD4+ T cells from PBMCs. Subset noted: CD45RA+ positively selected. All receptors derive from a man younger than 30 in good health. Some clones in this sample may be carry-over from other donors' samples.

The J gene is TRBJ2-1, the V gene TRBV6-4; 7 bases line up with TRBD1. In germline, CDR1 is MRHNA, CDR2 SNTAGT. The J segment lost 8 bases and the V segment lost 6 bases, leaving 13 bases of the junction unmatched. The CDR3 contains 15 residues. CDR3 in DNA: TGTGCCAGCAGCGAAAGACAGGGATCTTCGGATGAGCAGTTCTTC. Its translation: CASSERQGSSDEQFF.

For the CDR3, the DNA is TGTGCCAGTAGTACCGGGACAGGTCCCACAATGTATCAGCCCCAGCATTTT. Encoded protein: CASSTGTGPTMYQPQHF. V usage is TRBV19 and J usage is TRBJ1-5; TRBD1 matches 8 bases. V was clipped by 4 bases and J by 5 bases; unmatched bases: 13. This CDR3 has 17 amino acids. Germline V CDR1 and CDR2: LNHDA, SQIVND (reference sequence).

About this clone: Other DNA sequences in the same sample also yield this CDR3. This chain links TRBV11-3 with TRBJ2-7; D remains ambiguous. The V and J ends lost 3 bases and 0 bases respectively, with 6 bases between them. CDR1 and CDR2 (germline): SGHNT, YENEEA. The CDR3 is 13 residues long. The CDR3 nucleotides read TGTGCCAGCAGCTTCGGCGGCTCCTACGAGCAGTACTTC. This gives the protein CASSFGGSYEQYF. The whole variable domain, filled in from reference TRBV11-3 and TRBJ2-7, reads EAGVVQSPRYKIIEKKQPVAFWCNPISGHNTLYWYLQNLGQGPELLIRYENEEAVDDSQLPKDRFSAERLKGVDSTLKIQPAELGDSAVYLCASSFGGSYEQYFGPGTRLTVT.

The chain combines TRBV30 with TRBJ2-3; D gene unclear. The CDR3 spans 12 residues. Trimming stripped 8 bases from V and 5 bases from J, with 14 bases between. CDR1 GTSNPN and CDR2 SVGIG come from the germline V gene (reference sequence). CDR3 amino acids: CAAARVVDTQYF. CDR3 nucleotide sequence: TGTGCCGCCGCTAGGGTGGTAGATACGCAGTATTTT.

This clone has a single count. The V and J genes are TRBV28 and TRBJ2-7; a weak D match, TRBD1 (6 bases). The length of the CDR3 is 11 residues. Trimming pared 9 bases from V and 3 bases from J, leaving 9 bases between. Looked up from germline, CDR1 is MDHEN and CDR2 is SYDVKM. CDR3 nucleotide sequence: TGTGCCAGTACAGGGATCTACGAGCAGTACTTC. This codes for CASTGIYEQYF. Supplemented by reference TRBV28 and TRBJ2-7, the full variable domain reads DVKVTQSSRYLVKRTGEKVFLECVQDMDHENMFWYRQDPGLGLRLIYFSYDVKMKEKGDIPEGYSVSREKKERFSLILESASTNQTSMYLCASTGIYEQYFGPGTRLTVT.

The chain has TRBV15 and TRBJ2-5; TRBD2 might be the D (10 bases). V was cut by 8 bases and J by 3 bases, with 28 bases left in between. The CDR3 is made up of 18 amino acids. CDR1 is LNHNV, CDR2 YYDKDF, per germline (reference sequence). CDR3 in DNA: TGTGCCACCGAACAGGGGGCTAGCGGGAGATTTGGGAAAGAGACCCAGTACTTC. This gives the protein CATEQGASGRFGKETQYF.

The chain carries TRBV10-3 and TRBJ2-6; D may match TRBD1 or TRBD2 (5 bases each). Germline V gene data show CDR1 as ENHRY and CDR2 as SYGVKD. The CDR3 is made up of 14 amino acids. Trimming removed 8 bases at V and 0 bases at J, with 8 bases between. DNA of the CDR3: TGTGCCATCGGGGGTCTCTCTGGGGCCAACGTCCTGACTTTC. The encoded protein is CAIGGLSGANVLTF.

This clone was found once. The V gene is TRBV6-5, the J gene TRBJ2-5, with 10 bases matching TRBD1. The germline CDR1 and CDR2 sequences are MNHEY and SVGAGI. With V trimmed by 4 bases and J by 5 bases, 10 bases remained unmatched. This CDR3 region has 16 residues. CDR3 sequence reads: CASSSQGDRGRETQYF. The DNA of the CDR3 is TGTGCCAGCAGTTCTCAGGGAGACAGGGGGCGGGAGACCCAGTACTTC.

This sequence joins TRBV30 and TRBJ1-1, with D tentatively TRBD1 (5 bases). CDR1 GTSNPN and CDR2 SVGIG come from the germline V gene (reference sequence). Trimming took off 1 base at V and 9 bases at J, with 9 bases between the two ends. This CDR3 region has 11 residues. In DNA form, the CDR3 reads TGTGCCTGGAGTGACTGGGGGAAAGCTTTCTTT. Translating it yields CAWSDWGKAFF.

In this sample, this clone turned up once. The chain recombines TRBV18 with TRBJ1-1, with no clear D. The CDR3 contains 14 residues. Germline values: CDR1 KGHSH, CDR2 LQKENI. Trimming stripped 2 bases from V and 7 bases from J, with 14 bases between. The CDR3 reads CASSPGGGVGEAFF. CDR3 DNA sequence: TGTGCCAGCTCACCAGGAGGAGGCGTCGGTGAAGCTTTCTTT.

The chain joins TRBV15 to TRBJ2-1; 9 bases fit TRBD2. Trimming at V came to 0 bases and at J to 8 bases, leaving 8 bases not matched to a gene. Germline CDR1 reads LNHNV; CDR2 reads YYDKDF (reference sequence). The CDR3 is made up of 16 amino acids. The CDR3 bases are TGTGCCACCAGCAGAGACGGCGGGAGGGGACCCTATGAGCAGTTCTTC. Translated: CATSRDGGRGPYEQFF. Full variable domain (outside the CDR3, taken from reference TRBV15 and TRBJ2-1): DAMVIQNPRYQVTQFGKPVTLSCSQTLNHNVMYWYQQKSSQAPKLLFHYYDKDFNNEADTPDNFQSRRPNTSFCFLDIRSPGLGDTAMYLCATSRDGGRGPYEQFFGPGTRLTVL.

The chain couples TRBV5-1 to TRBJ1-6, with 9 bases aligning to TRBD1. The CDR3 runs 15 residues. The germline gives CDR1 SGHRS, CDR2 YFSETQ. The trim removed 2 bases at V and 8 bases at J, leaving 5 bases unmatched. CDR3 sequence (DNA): TGCGCCAGCAGCTTTGGGGGACAGGGTGATTCACCCCTCCACTTT. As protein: CASSFGGQGDSPLHF.

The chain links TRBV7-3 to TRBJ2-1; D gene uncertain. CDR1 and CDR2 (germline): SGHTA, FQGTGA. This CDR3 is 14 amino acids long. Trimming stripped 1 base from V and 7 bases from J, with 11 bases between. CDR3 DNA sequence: TGTGCCAGCAGCTTAAGTCCCCAGAAGAATGAGCAGTTCTTC. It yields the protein CASSLSPQKNEQFF.

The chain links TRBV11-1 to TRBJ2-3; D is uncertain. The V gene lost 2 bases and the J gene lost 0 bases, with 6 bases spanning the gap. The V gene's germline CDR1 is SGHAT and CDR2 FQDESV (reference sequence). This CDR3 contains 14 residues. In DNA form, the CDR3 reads TGTGCCAGCAGCTTAAGTCTCAGCACAGATACGCAGTATTTT. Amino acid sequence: CASSLSLSTDTQYF.

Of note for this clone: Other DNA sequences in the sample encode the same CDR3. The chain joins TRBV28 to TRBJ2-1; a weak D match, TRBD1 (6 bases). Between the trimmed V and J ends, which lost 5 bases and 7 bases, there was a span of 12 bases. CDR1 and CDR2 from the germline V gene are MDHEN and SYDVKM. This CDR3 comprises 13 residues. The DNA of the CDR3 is TGTGCCAGCAGTACAGGGTTGCCTAATGAGCAGTTCTTC. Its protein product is CASSTGLPNEQFF.

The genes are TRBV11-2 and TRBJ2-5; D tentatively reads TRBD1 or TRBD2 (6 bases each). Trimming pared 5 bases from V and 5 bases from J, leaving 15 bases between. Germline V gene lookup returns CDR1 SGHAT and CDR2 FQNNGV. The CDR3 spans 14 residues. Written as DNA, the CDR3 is TGTGCCAGCAGCCCGAGCTTAGGGGGGGAGACCCAGTACTTC. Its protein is CASSPSLGGETQYF.

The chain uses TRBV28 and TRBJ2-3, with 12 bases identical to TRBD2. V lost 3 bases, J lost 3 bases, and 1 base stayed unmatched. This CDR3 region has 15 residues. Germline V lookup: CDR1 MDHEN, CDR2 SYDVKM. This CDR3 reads CASSFTSGRTDTQYF. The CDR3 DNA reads TGTGCCAGCAGTTTTACTAGCGGGAGGACAGATACGCAGTATTTT. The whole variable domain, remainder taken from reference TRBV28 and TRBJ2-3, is DVKVTQSSRYLVKRTGEKVFLECVQDMDHENMFWYRQDPGLGLRLIYFSYDVKMKEKGDIPEGYSVSREKKERFSLILESASTNQTSMYLCASSFTSGRTDTQYFGPGTRLTVL.

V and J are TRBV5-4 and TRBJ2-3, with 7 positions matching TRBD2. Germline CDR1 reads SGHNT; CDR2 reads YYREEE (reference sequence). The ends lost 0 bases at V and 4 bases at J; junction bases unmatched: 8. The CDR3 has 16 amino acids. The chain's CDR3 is CASSLGAGEGADTQYF. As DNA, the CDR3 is TGTGCCAGCAGCTTGGGGGCGGGAGAAGGGGCAGATACGCAGTATTTT.

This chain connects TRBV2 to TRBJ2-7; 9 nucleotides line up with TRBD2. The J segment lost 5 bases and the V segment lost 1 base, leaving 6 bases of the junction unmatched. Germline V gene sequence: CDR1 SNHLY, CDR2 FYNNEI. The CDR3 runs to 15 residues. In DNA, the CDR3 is TGTGCCAGCAGTGAAGAGAGCGGGAGGACCCACGAGCAGTACTTC. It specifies CASSEESGRTHEQYF.

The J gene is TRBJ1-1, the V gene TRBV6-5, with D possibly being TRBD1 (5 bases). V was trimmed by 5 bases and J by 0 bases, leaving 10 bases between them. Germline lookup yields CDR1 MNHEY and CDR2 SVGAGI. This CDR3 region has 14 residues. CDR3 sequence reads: CASSQGLVNTEAFF. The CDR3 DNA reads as TGTGCCAGCAGTCAGGGACTTGTGAACACTGAAGCTTTCTTT.

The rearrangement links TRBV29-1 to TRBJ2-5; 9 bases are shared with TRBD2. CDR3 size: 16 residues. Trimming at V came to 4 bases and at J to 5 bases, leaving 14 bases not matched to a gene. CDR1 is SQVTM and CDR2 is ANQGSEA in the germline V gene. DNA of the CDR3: TGCAGCGTTGCCGGCCTAGCGGGGCATATAAGGGAGACCCAGTACTTC. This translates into CSVAGLAGHIRETQYF.

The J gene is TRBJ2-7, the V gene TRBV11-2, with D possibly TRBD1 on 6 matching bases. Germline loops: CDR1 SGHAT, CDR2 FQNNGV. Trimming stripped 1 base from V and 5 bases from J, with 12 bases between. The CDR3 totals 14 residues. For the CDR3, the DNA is TGTGCCAGCAGCTTAGTCGGTTGGACAGACGAGCAGTACTTC. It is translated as CASSLVGWTDEQYF. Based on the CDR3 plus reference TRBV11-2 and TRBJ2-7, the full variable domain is EAGVAQSPRYKIIEKRQSVAFWCNPISGHATLYWYQQILGQGPKLLIQFQNNGVVDDSQLPKDRFSAERLKGVDSTLKIQPAKLEDSAVYLCASSLVGWTDEQYFGPGTRLTVT.

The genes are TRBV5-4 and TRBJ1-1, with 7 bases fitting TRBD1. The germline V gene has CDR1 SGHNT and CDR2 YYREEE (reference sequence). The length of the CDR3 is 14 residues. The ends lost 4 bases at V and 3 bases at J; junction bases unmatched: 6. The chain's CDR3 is CASSPYDRDTEAFF. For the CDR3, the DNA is TGTGCCAGCAGCCCCTACGACAGGGACACTGAAGCTTTCTTT.

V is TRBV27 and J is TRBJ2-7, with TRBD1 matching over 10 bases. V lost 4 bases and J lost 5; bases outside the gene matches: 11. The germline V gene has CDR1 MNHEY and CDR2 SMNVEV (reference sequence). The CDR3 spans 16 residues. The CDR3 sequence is CASSSSGTGEYHEQYF. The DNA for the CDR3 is TGTGCCAGCAGTTCATCCGGGACAGGGGAGTACCACGAGCAGTACTTC.

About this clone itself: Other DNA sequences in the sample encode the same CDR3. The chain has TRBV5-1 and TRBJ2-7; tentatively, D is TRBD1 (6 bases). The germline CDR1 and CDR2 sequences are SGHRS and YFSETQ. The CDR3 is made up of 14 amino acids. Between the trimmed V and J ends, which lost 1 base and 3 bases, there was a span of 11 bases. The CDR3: CASSLRTAFYEQYF. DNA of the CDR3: TGCGCCAGCAGCTTGAGGACAGCTTTCTACGAGCAGTACTTC.

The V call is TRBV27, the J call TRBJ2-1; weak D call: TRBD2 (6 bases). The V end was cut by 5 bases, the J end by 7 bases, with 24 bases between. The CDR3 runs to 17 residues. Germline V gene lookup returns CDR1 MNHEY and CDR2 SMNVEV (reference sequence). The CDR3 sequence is CASSLIPGLTMLNEQFF. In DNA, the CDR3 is TGTGCCAGCAGTCTGATCCCGGGACTGACGATGTTAAATGAGCAGTTCTTC.

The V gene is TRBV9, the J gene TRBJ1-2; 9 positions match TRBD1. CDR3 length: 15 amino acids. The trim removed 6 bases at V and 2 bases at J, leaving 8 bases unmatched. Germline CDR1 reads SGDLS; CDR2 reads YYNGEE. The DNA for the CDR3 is TGTGCCAGCACCCCCTGGACAGGGGCGAACTATGGCTACACCTTC. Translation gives CASTPWTGANYGYTF. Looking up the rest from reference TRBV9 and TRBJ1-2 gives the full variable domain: DSGVTQTPKHLITATGQRVTLRCSPRSGDLSVYWYQQSLDQGLQFLIQYYNGEERAKGNILERFSAQQFPDLHSELNLSSLELGDSALYFCASTPWTGANYGYTFGSGTRLTVV.

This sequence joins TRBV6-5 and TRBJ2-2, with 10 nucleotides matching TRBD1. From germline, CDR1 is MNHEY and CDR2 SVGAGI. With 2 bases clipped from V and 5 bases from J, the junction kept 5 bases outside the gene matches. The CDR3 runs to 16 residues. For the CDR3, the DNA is TGTGCCAGCAGTTACAGCACGGGACAGGGGACCGGGGAGCTGTTTTTT. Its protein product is CASSYSTGQGTGELFF.

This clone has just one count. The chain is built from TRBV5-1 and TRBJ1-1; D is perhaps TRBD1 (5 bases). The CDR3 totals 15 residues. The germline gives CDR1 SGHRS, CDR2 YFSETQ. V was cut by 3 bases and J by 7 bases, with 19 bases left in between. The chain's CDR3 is CASSSTLRGAGEAFF. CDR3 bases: TGCGCCAGCAGCTCAACCCTTCGAGGGGCGGGTGAAGCTTTCTTT.

DNA of the CDR3: TGTGCCAGCTCACTATTCGACAGCCGCACCGGGGAGCTGTTTTTT. Translation gives CASSLFDSRTGELFF. The chain has TRBV18 and TRBJ2-2, with D possibly matching TRBD1 (5 bases). CDR1 is KGHSH and CDR2 is LQKENI in the germline V gene. The CDR3 runs 15 residues. Trimming removed 4 bases at V and 4 bases at J, with 13 bases between.

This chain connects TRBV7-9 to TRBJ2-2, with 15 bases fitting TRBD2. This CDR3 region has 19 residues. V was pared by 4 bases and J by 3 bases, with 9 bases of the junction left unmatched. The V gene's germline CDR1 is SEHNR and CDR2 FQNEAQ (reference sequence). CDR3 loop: CASSSRTSGRVRDTGELFF. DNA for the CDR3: TGTGCCAGCAGCTCCCGGACTAGCGGGAGGGTTAGGGACACCGGGGAGCTGTTTTTT.

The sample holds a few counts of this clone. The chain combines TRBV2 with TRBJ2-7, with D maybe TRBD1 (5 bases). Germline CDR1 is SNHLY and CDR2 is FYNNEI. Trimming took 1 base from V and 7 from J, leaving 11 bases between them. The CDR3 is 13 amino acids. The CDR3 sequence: CASSEVTDGEQYF. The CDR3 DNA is TGTGCCAGCAGTGAAGTGACAGACGGGGAGCAGTACTTC.